The 7 T cell receptor beta chains in this list originate from one sample, sequenced in a study of monozygotic twins with cystic fibrosis. Using immunoSEQ multiplex PCR, the repertoire was profiled, and TCRdb retains in-frame clones only, with some absent. The top ten hold roughly 0.85% of the sample, which has some 32,000 clones, around 90% seen once. Sequencing was performed on blood. These receptors were collected from a girl aged 2-15 years with cystic fibrosis.

The V gene is TRBV5-6, the J gene TRBJ2-7; D could derive from TRBD1 or TRBD2 (6 bases each). Trimming stripped 4 bases from V and 0 bases from J, with 11 bases between. The germline gives CDR1 SGHDT, CDR2 YYEEEE. The length of the CDR3 is 14 residues. The DNA of the CDR3 is TGTGCCAGCAGCCTGGGGGGCGACTCCTACGAGCAGTACTTC. Translation: CASSLGGDSYEQYF.

The CDR3 nucleotides are TGTGCCAGCGTGCGACCCCTAGGCAACTATGGCTACACCTTC. Translated: CASVRPLGNYGYTF. V gene TRBV6-1 combines with J gene TRBJ1-2; D is unclear. The CDR3 runs to 14 residues. Trimming pared 8 bases from V and 2 bases from J, leaving 15 bases between. Germline V gives CDR1 MNHNS, CDR2 SASEGT.

V and J are TRBV29-1 and TRBJ1-4; 7 bases line up with TRBD1. V was clipped by 5 bases and J by 0 bases; unmatched bases: 3. The CDR3 runs to 14 residues. The V gene's germline CDR1 is SQVTM and CDR2 ANQGSEA. The CDR3 nucleotides are TGCAGCGTTCAGACAGGGACAACTAATGAAAAACTGTTTTTT. Translating it yields CSVQTGTTNEKLFF.

This chain joins TRBV5-1 and TRBJ1-5, with a weak D call TRBD1 (6 bases). The CDR3 loop spans 15 amino acids. Germline CDR1 and CDR2: SGHRS and YFSETQ. V lost 0 bases to trimming and J lost 0 bases, with 7 bases between them. CDR3 nucleotide sequence: TGCGCCAGCAGCTTGGAGGGGGGTAGCAATCAGCCCCAGCATTTT. It codes for CASSLEGGSNQPQHF.

The chain carries TRBV6-6 and TRBJ1-1; 7 bases match TRBD1. V lost 0 bases, J lost 6 bases, and 4 bases stayed unmatched. Germline CDR1 reads MNHNY; CDR2 reads SVGAGI (reference sequence). The CDR3 is 14 amino acids. The CDR3 reads CASSYSGGYPEAFF. CDR3 in DNA: TGTGCCAGCAGTTACTCAGGGGGCTACCCTGAAGCTTTCTTT.

This CDR3 is CASSPWDRPYEQYF. The CDR3 nucleotides read TGTGCCAGCAGCCCATGGGACAGACCCTACGAGCAGTACTTC. The J gene is TRBJ2-7, the V gene TRBV11-3, with 7 bases lining up with TRBD1. J gave up 2 bases and V 5 bases, and 6 bases lay outside the gene matches. The CDR3 consists of 14 residues. The germline V gene has CDR1 SGHNT and CDR2 YENEEA.

The gene calls are TRBV5-4 and TRBJ2-7; D remains unclear. The germline V gene encodes CDR1 SGHNT and CDR2 YYREEE (reference sequence). CDR3 length: 13 residues. V was clipped by 3 bases and J by 2 bases, with 9 bases between them. CDR3 loop: CASSSPNTYEQYF. Here the CDR3 DNA reads TGTGCCAGCAGCTCCCCAAACACCTACGAGCAGTACTTC.